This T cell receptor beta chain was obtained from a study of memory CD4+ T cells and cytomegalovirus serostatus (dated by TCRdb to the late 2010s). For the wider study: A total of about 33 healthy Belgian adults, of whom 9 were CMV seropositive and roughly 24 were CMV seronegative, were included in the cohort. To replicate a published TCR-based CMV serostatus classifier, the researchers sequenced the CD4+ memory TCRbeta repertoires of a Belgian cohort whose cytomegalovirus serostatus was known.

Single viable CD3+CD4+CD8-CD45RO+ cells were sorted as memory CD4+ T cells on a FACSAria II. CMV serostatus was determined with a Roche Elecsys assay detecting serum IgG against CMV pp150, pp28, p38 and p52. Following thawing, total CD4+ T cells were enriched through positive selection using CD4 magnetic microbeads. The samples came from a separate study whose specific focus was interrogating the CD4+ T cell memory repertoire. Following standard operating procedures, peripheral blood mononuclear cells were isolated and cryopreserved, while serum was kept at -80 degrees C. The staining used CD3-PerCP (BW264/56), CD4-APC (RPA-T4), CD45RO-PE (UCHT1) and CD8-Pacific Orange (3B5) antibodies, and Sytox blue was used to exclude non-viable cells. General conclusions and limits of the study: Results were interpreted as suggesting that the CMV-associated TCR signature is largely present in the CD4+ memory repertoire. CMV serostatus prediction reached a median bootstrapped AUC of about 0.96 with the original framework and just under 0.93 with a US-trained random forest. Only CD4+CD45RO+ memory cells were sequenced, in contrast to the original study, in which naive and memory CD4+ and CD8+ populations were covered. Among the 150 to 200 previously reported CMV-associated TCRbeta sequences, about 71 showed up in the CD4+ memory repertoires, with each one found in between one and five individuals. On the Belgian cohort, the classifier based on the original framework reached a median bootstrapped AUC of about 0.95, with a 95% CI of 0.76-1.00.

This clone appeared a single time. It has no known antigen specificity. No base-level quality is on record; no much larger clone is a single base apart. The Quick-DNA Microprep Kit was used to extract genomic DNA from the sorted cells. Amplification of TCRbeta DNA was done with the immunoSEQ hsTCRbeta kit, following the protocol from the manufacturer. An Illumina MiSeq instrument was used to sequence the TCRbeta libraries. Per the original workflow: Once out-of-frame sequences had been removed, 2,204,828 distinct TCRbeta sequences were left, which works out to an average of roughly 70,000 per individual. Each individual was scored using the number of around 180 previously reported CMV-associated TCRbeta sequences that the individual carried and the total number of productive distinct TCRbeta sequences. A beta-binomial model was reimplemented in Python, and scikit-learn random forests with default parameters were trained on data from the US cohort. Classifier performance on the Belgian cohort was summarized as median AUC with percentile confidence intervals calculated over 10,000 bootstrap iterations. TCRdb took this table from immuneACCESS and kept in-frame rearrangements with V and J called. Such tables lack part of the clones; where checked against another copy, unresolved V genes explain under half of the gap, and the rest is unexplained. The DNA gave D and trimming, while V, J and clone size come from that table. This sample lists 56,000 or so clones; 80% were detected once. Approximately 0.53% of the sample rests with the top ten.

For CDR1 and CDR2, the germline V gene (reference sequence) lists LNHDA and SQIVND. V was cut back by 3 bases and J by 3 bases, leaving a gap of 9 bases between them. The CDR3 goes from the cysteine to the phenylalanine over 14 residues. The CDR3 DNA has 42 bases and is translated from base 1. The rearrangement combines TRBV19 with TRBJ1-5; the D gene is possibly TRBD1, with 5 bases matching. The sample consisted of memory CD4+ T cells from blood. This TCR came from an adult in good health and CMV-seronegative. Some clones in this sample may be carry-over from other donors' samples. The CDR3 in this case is CASSIWDFNQPQHF. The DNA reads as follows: TGTGCCAGTAGTATTTGGGACTTCAATCAGCCCCAGCATTTT.